Listed here are 28 T cell receptor beta chains from one sample, sequenced in a study of Ad26.COV2.S vaccination and SARS-CoV-2 variants (dated by TCRdb to 2020 to 2023). The treatment or condition label corresponds to: some 19 received Ad26.COV2.S at low or high dose, single or two shots; 5 received placebo; per-sample allocation not given. Repertoires of vaccine and placebo recipients were sequenced from samples collected on day 63 after the first injection. The library came from the immunoSEQ multiplex PCR assay. As stored in TCRdb, this immuneACCESS dataset retains in-frame rearrangements with V and J assigned. A fraction of the clones does not appear; measured against another copy, unresolved V genes explain less than half of the discrepancy, and the remainder lacks a known reason. The sample table lists approximately 400,000 clones, 83% of them with a count of one. The ten largest account for nearly 7.5% of the sample.

The sequenced sample was peripheral blood, obtained in a trial of Ad26.COV2.S vaccine versus placebo. The receptor source for this set is a person aged 18-60 years who received the Ad26.COV2.S COVID-19 vaccine or a placebo.

In this sample, this clone turned up once. This chain links TRBV2 with TRBJ2-2; TRBD2 matches at 7 bases. The CDR3 is 15 residues long. The V gene's germline CDR1 is SNHLY and CDR2 FYNNEI. Trimming took 6 bases from V and 4 from J; bases not matched to a gene: 8. CDR3: CASSALGGSTGELFF. The DNA of the CDR3 is TGTGCCAGCAGCGCCCTCGGGGGGAGCACCGGGGAGCTGTTTTTT.

J is TRBJ1-1 and V is TRBV11-3; D is undetermined. CDR3 length: 13 residues. The germline V and J ends were trimmed by 4 bases and 4 bases, with 10 bases remaining between them. Germline CDR1 SGHNT, CDR2 YENEEA. In DNA, the CDR3 is TGTGCCAGCAGCTATTTTGGCATCACTGAAGCTTTCTTT. It encodes CASSYFGITEAFF.

V is TRBV5-1 and J is TRBJ2-7, with no clear D. This CDR3 spans 13 amino acids. The germline V gene has CDR1 SGHRS and CDR2 YFSETQ. The V end was cut by 0 bases, the J end by 3 bases, with 7 bases between. CDR3 residues: CASSLVGDYEQYF. The CDR3, as DNA: TGCGCCAGCAGCTTGGTAGGCGACTACGAGCAGTACTTC. Filled out from reference TRBV5-1 and TRBJ2-7, the complete variable domain reads KAGVTQTPRYLIKTRGQQVTLSCSPISGHRSVSWYQQTPGQGLQFLFEYFSETQRNKGNFPGRFSGRQFSNSRSEMNVSTLELGDSALYLCASSLVGDYEQYFGPGTRLTVT.

The chain links TRBV30 to TRBJ2-7; no clear D gene. This CDR3 spans 14 amino acids. V dropped 0 bases and J dropped 0 bases, with 9 bases sitting between them. Per the germline V gene, CDR1 is GTSNPN and CDR2 is SVGIG (reference sequence). The CDR3 loop is CAWSVGGSSYEQYF. DNA of the CDR3: TGTGCCTGGAGTGTTGGTGGTTCCTCCTACGAGCAGTACTTC.

The J gene is TRBJ1-5, the V gene TRBV2; D is ambiguous. This CDR3 has 14 residues. V was cut by 5 bases and J by 3 bases, with 11 bases left in between. The germline V gene has CDR1 SNHLY and CDR2 FYNNEI. In nucleotides, the CDR3 is TGTGCCAGCAGTCCGGACGCAAACAATCAGCCCCAGCATTTT. Translating gives CASSPDANNQPQHF.

The V call is TRBV12-5, the J call TRBJ2-1, with D uncertain. Per germline, CDR1 LGHNT and CDR2 FRNRAP. The germline V and J ends were trimmed by 3 bases and 8 bases, with 14 bases remaining between them. The CDR3 is 14 residues long. As DNA, the CDR3 is TGTGCTAGTGGTTTCAGTCGACTCCTCCATGAGCAGTTCTTC. It encodes CASGFSRLLHEQFF. The complete variable domain, with remaining parts taken from reference TRBV12-5 and TRBJ2-1, reads DARVTQTPRHKVTEMGQEVTMRCQPILGHNTVFWYRQTMMQGLELLAYFRNRAPLDDSGMPKDRFSAEMPDATLATLKIQPSEPRDSAVYFCASGFSRLLHEQFFGPGTRLTVL.

The J gene is TRBJ2-7, the V gene TRBV7-3; 7 nucleotides match TRBD1. The CDR3 extends over 15 amino acids. Germline values: CDR1 SGHTA, CDR2 FQGTGA. Trimming took 5 bases from V and 6 from J; bases not matched to a gene: 13. DNA for the CDR3: TGTGCCAGCAGCCCATCCTCGGACAGGATTGGCGAGCAGTACTTC. Translated: CASSPSSDRIGEQYF. Together with reference TRBV7-3 and TRBJ2-7, the CDR3 gives the full variable domain: GAGVSQTPSNKVTEKGKYVELRCDPISGHTALYWYRQSLGQGPEFLIYFQGTGAADDSGLPNDRFFAVRPEGSVSTLKIQRTERGDSAVYLCASSPSSDRIGEQYFGPGTRLTVT.

The rearrangement links TRBV4-3 to TRBJ2-5, with TRBD2 identical over 7 bases. The CDR3 is 15 residues long. The V gene end was trimmed by 6 bases and the J gene end by 0 bases; junction bases not matched to a gene: 7. Germline V gene sequence: CDR1 LGHNA, CDR2 YSLEER. CDR3 region: CASSPGAGDQETQYF. DNA for the CDR3: TGCGCCAGCAGTCCCGGGGCGGGGGACCAAGAGACCCAGTACTTC.

This chain links TRBV7-2 with TRBJ2-7; no clear D gene. Deletions cut 1 base from V and 0 bases from J, with 10 bases between. The CDR3 runs to 15 residues. The V gene's germline CDR1 is SGHTA and CDR2 FQGNSA. The CDR3 sequence: CASSLVTILSYEQYF. The CDR3 DNA is TGTGCCAGCAGCTTAGTTACCATACTCTCCTACGAGCAGTACTTC.

This chain joins TRBV5-4 and TRBJ2-7; D unclear. This CDR3 spans 14 amino acids. The V end was cut by 5 bases, the J end by 2 bases, with 14 bases between. Germline CDR1 and CDR2: SGHNT and YYREEE (reference sequence). The CDR3 is CASRPLTETYEQYF. Written as DNA, the CDR3 is TGTGCCAGCAGACCGCTTACAGAGACCTACGAGCAGTACTTC.

The gene calls are TRBV9 and TRBJ2-1, with 7 bases matching TRBD1. The CDR3 loop spans 15 amino acids. V trimming: 3 bases; J trimming: 4 bases; junction bases outside the gene matches: 7. Germline CDR1 is SGDLS and CDR2 is YYNGEE. CDR3 sequence: CASSGHRGRYNEQFF. CDR3 bases: TGTGCCAGCAGCGGTCACAGGGGTCGGTACAATGAGCAGTTCTTC.

J is TRBJ2-7 and V is TRBV6-5, with 10 nucleotides matching TRBD1. Germline assignment: CDR1 MNHEY and CDR2 SVGAGI. Unmatched junction bases numbered 9, after V lost 6 bases and J lost 7 bases. This CDR3 has 14 amino acids. The CDR3 DNA sequence: TGTGCCAGCAGAGTCGGGACAGGGGCTCGGGAGCAGTACTTC. Translation: CASRVGTGAREQYF.

The chain uses TRBV7-9 and TRBJ2-5, with D unclear. Trimming took off 5 bases at V and 2 bases at J, with 9 bases between the two ends. CDR1 is SEHNR, CDR2 FQNEAQ, per germline (reference sequence). The CDR3 contains 13 residues. The CDR3 region is CASSPLLQETQYF. In DNA, the CDR3 is TGTGCCAGCAGCCCCTTACTGCAAGAGACCCAGTACTTC.

This clone was detected only once. The chain joins TRBV29-1 to TRBJ2-6, with 9 nucleotides matching TRBD1. V shed 4 bases, J shed 2 bases, and the junction held 12 bases outside the gene matches. This CDR3 comprises 18 residues. Germline V gene sequence: CDR1 SQVTM, CDR2 ANQGSEA. The CDR3 sequence is CSVVFWTGVRTGANVLTF. CDR3 sequence (DNA): TGCAGCGTTGTGTTCTGGACAGGGGTTAGGACTGGGGCCAACGTCCTGACTTTC.

The V call is TRBV11-3, the J call TRBJ2-2; 8 bases are a match to TRBD1. With V trimmed by 5 bases and J by 5 bases, 7 bases remained unmatched. Germline CDR1 is SGHNT and CDR2 is YENEEA. There are 15 residues in the CDR3. The CDR3 nucleotides read TGTGCCAGCAGCCCCCGGACAGGGATTACCGGGGAGCTGTTTTTT. Residues: CASSPRTGITGELFF.

This chain joins TRBV15 and TRBJ2-3; 8 nucleotides match TRBD2. CDR3 length equals 15 residues. J was trimmed by 2 bases and V by 1 base; bases with no gene match: 2. The germline gives CDR1 LNHNV, CDR2 YYDKDF (reference sequence). CDR3 region: CATSRGTSITDTQYF. CDR3 coding DNA: TGTGCCACCAGCAGAGGGACTAGCATCACAGATACGCAGTATTTT.

The rearrangement links TRBV10-3 to TRBJ2-1, with a tentative D call TRBD2 (6 bases). Germline V gene lookup returns CDR1 ENHRY and CDR2 SYGVKD. This CDR3 region has 14 residues. Trimming removed 5 bases at V and 3 bases at J, with 11 bases between. The CDR3 loop reads CAISSRGNYNEQFF. As DNA, the CDR3 is TGTGCCATCAGTTCGCGGGGCAACTACAATGAGCAGTTCTTC.

The chain carries TRBV9 and TRBJ1-1, with D maybe TRBD1 (5 bases). The germline gives CDR1 SGDLS, CDR2 YYNGEE. V dropped 3 bases and J dropped 0 bases, with 9 bases sitting between them. There are 14 residues in the CDR3. CDR3 bases: TGTGCCAGCAGCGCGGACATAATGAACACTGAAGCTTTCTTT. Amino acid sequence: CASSADIMNTEAFF.

J is TRBJ1-4 and V is TRBV6-5, with D perhaps TRBD1 (5 bases). The germline V gene has CDR1 MNHEY and CDR2 SVGAGI. The length of the CDR3 is 14 residues. The ends were cut back, 2 bases at V and 7 bases at J, with 11 bases in the middle. CDR3 sequence reads: CASSYESGGEKLFF. The CDR3 DNA reads as TGTGCCAGCAGTTACGAATCCGGGGGTGAAAAACTGTTTTTT.

The chain combines TRBV2 with TRBJ2-3, with 9 bases aligning to TRBD1. CDR1 is SNHLY and CDR2 is FYNNEI in the germline V gene. V shed 4 bases, J shed 1 base, and the junction held 3 bases outside the gene matches. This CDR3 spans 15 amino acids. The CDR3 spells CASSARTGGTDTQYF. The CDR3 DNA is TGTGCCAGCAGTGCTCGGACAGGGGGCACAGATACGCAGTATTTT.

The chain has TRBV5-6 and TRBJ2-2; D gene unclear. Trimming left V 5 bases short and J 4 bases short, with 6 bases between. The CDR3 extends over 12 amino acids. The germline gives CDR1 SGHDT, CDR2 YYEEEE. CDR3 bases: TGTGCCAGCAGGGTAGGCACCGGGGAGCTGTTTTTT. It specifies CASRVGTGELFF.

This sequence joins TRBV7-9 and TRBJ1-2; weak D call: TRBD1 (6 bases). Germline CDR1 SEHNR, CDR2 FQNEAQ (reference sequence). V lost 5 bases, J lost 8 bases, and 15 bases lay in between. The CDR3 length is 13 residues. The CDR3 nucleotides are TGTGCCAGCAGCGCAACAGGGCTGGGGGGCTACACCTTC. Residues: CASSATGLGGYTF.

This clone was counted a single time. The CDR3 does not end in the conserved phenylalanine or tryptophan, so this is likely a read error. The limits of the CDR3 on the DNA are not certain, so only TCRdb's listed CDR3 is given. The chain has TRBV4-1 and TRBJ2-7; the D call TRBD2 from the table was never checked on the DNA. The germline CDR1 and CDR2 sequences are MGHRA and YSYEKL. The CDR3 region is 15 residues in length, termini included. CDR3 loop: CASSQARVTDSSFTY.

On this clone itself: Other DNA sequences within the sample encode an identical CDR3. This sequence joins TRBV20-1 and TRBJ1-5; D is uncertain. The V gene's germline CDR1 is DFQATT and CDR2 SNEGSKA (reference sequence). There are 13 residues in the CDR3. Between the trimmed V and J ends, which lost 3 bases and 0 bases, there was a span of 6 bases. CDR3 protein: CSASGSSNQPQHF. The CDR3 bases are TGCAGTGCTAGTGGGAGTAGCAATCAGCCCCAGCATTTT.

The chain uses TRBV6-1 and TRBJ1-1, with 8 bases that match TRBD1. Trimming cost V 11 bases and J 5 bases; bases outside gene matches: 10. This CDR3 spans 13 amino acids. From germline, CDR1 is MNHNS and CDR2 SASEGT. CDR3 loop: CAGAAGGFTEAFF. CDR3 bases: TGTGCCGGTGCCGCAGGGGGCTTTACTGAAGCTTTCTTT.

The V and J genes are TRBV25-1 and TRBJ1-2; D ambiguous. Trimming pared 4 bases from V and 4 bases from J, leaving 10 bases between. This CDR3 spans 13 amino acids. Germline values: CDR1 MGHDK, CDR2 SYGVNS. The CDR3 is CASSGPAPYGYTF. The CDR3 DNA reads as TGTGCCAGCAGTGGTCCGGCGCCCTATGGCTACACCTTC.

The genes are TRBV12-5 and TRBJ1-2; D is unclear. CDR3 length equals 13 residues. Germline V gene lookup returns CDR1 LGHNT and CDR2 FRNRAP. V shed 7 bases and J shed 2 bases, with 11 bases lying between them. The CDR3: CASAIDGNYGYTF. Here the CDR3 DNA reads TGTGCTAGTGCTATTGACGGAAACTATGGCTACACCTTC. The entire variable domain, with the rest obtained from reference TRBV12-5 and TRBJ1-2, is as follows: DARVTQTPRHKVTEMGQEVTMRCQPILGHNTVFWYRQTMMQGLELLAYFRNRAPLDDSGMPKDRFSAEMPDATLATLKIQPSEPRDSAVYFCASAIDGNYGYTFGSGTRLTVV.

This clone occurred once. The chain has TRBV15 and TRBJ2-1; 9 bases align to TRBD2. Germline V gene lookup returns CDR1 LNHNV and CDR2 YYDKDF (reference sequence). After removal of 3 bases from V and 7 bases from J, the junction contained 10 bases not matched to a gene. The CDR3 runs 16 residues. This CDR3 reads CATSSVYLSGSNEQFF. The CDR3, as DNA: TGTGCCACCAGCAGCGTTTACCTTAGCGGGAGTAATGAGCAGTTCTTC.